The 10 T cell receptor beta chains below all came from one sample that was sequenced in a study of PD-1 blockade in classical Hodgkin lymphoma. Every patient relapsed after autologous stem cell transplantation, and brentuximab vedotin exposure varied. Libraries were prepared by immunoSEQ multiplex PCR; TCRdb keeps only in-frame clonotypes and omits some of them. The sample gives 40,000 to 50,000 clones, around 87% of which show up once; about 5.9% is in the top ten. Source: peripheral blood mononuclear cells (PBMCs), taken before the second cycle of nivolumab. These receptors all stem from a human donor with classical Hodgkin lymphoma.

The rearrangement uses TRBV27 and TRBJ1-1, with TRBD1 matching over 9 bases. Trimming removed 2 bases from V and 0 bases from J; junction bases left unmatched: 4. The CDR3 covers 16 residues. Germline-derived CDR1 and CDR2 are MNHEY and SMNVEV (reference sequence). The CDR3 DNA sequence: TGTGCCAGCAGTTTACGGGGGACAGGGTTGAACACTGAAGCTTTCTTT. Encoded protein: CASSLRGTGLNTEAFF.

This clone was recorded a few times. This chain joins TRBV4-1 and TRBJ2-6; D perhaps matches TRBD2 (5 bases). Germline-derived CDR1 and CDR2 are MGHRA and YSYEKL. This CDR3 spans 16 amino acids. V lost 1 base and J 1 base, leaving 8 bases between the germline ends. The DNA of the CDR3 is TGCGCCAGCAGCCAAGTTTGGGAGTCTGGGGCCAACGTCCTGACTTTC. Amino acids: CASSQVWESGANVLTF.

The chain uses TRBV9 and TRBJ2-3, with TRBD2 identical over 7 bases. This CDR3 region has 17 residues. Looked up from germline, CDR1 is SGDLS and CDR2 is YYNGEE. The V gene end was trimmed by 0 bases and the J gene end by 6 bases; junction bases not matched to a gene: 13. CDR3 nucleotide sequence: TGTGCCAGCAGCGTAGGGGGCTCGGCGGGAGTTGTGGATACGCAGTATTTT. Its protein product is CASSVGGSAGVVDTQYF.

This clone was observed a single time. This rearrangement joins TRBV7-9 to TRBJ2-3, with D unclear. V lost 1 base and J lost 0, with 8 bases in between. The CDR3 runs to 15 residues. From germline, CDR1 is SEHNR and CDR2 FQNEAQ (reference sequence). CDR3 amino acids: CASSLGESSTDTQYF. CDR3 DNA sequence: TGTGCCAGCAGCTTAGGGGAATCTAGCACAGATACGCAGTATTTT.

J is TRBJ2-2 and V is TRBV19; 7 bases are a match to TRBD2. This CDR3 is built from 12 residues. Germline assignment: CDR1 LNHDA and CDR2 SQIVND (reference sequence). With V trimmed by 3 bases and J by 13 bases, 5 bases remained unmatched. The CDR3 DNA is TGTGCCAGTAGTATGGGGGGGGATCGGCTGTTTTTT. Translation gives CASSMGGDRLFF. The full variable domain, rest sourced from reference TRBV19 and TRBJ2-2, is DGGITQSPKYLFRKEGQNVTLSCEQNLNHDAMYWYRQDPGQGLRLIYYSQIVNDFQKGDIAEGYSVSREKKESFPLTVTSAQKNPTAFYLCASSMGGDRLFFGEGSRLTVL.

The chain recombines TRBV6-6 with TRBJ1-2; TRBD1 matches at 10 bases. The CDR3 totals 14 residues. J lost 2 bases, V lost 7 bases, and 4 bases had no gene match. In germline, CDR1 is MNHNY, CDR2 SVGAGI (reference sequence). CDR3 coding DNA: TGTGCCAGCACCAGGGGACAGGGGAACTATGGCTACACCTTC. Translating it yields CASTRGQGNYGYTF.

The chain couples TRBV21-1 to TRBJ2-7; TRBD1, as called in the table, went unchecked against the DNA. TRBV21-1 is recorded as a pseudogene. The CDR3 contains 13 residues. The CDR3 DNA reads as TGTGCCAGCATAACAGGGGGCGACTACGAGCAGTACTTC. Translating gives CASITGGDYEQYF.

This clone was detected a few times. This chain uses TRBV5-1 with TRBJ1-2; D is uncertain. Germline values: CDR1 SGHRS, CDR2 YFSETQ. Trimming shortened V by 7 bases and J by 2 bases, and 18 bases separated the two germline ends. This CDR3 is built from 15 residues. CDR3 region: CASGVVAGRNYGYTF. In DNA form, the CDR3 reads TGCGCCAGCGGGGTAGTAGCGGGCAGGAACTATGGCTACACCTTC.

This chain connects TRBV4-2 to TRBJ2-1, with D possibly TRBD2 on 6 matching bases. The CDR3 totals 15 residues. V was trimmed by 2 bases and J by 0 bases, leaving 8 bases between them. Germline lookup yields CDR1 LGHNA and CDR2 YNFKEQ. The CDR3: CASSQFGSSYNEQFF. DNA of the CDR3: TGTGCCAGCAGCCAATTCGGGAGCTCCTACAATGAGCAGTTCTTC.

This rearrangement joins TRBV13 to TRBJ2-4, with no clear D. This CDR3 comprises 14 residues. Germline V CDR1 and CDR2: PRHDT, FYEKMQ (reference sequence). V lost 3 bases and J lost 1, with 7 bases in between. The CDR3 spells CASSLMGAKNIQYF. The CDR3 bases are TGTGCCAGCAGCTTGATGGGTGCCAAAAACATTCAGTACTTC.